Sequencing of this TCR beta chain was carried out in a study of T-cell reconstitution after alpha-beta-depleted transplantation in children. Unique molecular identifiers featured in how the TCRbeta library was prepared. Using its own MiXCR run on the PCR reads, TCRdb lists one record per CDR3 protein. The sample contains over 300,000 distinct CDR3 sequences, 10% of which appear only once. V lost 4 bases and J lost 1, with 17 bases in between. Germline CDR1 is MGHRA and CDR2 is YSYEKL. This CDR3 spans 16 amino acids. The TCR originated in a human donor who donated a stem cell graft to a child with acute lymphoblastic leukemia. The V gene is TRBV4-1, the J gene TRBJ2-7; a possible D gene is TRBD2 (6 bases). Sequences were derived from PBMCs from the stem cell graft donor, sampled from the stem cell graft. The DNA for the CDR3 is TGCGCCAGCAGCCGCGGTGGGGCGGGGCTTTCCTACGAGCAGTACTTC. Protein: CASSRGGAGLSYEQYF.